Below, 9 T cell receptor beta chains from the same sample are listed, as sequenced in a study of PD-1 blockade in classical Hodgkin lymphoma. Time point here: cycle 4 day 1 (C4D1), after less than 7 weeks of nivolumab. Brentuximab vedotin exposure varied, and every patient relapsed after autologous stem cell transplantation. TCRdb's copy holds only in-frame clones and misses some; the assay was immunoSEQ multiplex PCR. This table holds 40,000 to 65,000 clones, 86% found once. The specimen was peripheral blood mononuclear cells (PBMCs), collected before the fourth cycle of nivolumab. All receptors derive from a human donor with classical Hodgkin lymphoma.

V is TRBV10-3 and J is TRBJ2-7; D is unresolved. There are 13 residues in the CDR3. Trimming took off 3 bases at V and 4 bases at J, with 10 bases between the two ends. In germline, CDR1 is ENHRY, CDR2 SYGVKD. CDR3 DNA sequence: TGTGCCATCAGTGATTTCTCGAGGTACGAGCAGTACTTC. It specifies CAISDFSRYEQYF.

This clone was detected once. V and J are TRBV5-1 and TRBJ1-3; possibly TRBD1 for D (5 bases). Germline CDR1 SGHRS, CDR2 YFSETQ. The length of the CDR3 is 16 residues. Trimming removed 4 bases from V and 0 bases from J, with 14 bases in between. The CDR3 loop reads CASSRGPTDSGNTIYF. The CDR3 DNA is TGCGCCAGCAGCCGGGGACCCACGGACTCTGGAAACACCATATATTTT.

The CDR3 region has the DNA TGTGCCAGCAGCCCCTTCGGAGGGGCGGGTGCTGGAAACACCATATATTTT. It translates to CASSPFGGAGAGNTIYF. The V call is TRBV5-8, the J call TRBJ1-3; D may be TRBD1 (5 bases). The CDR3 has 17 residues. Germline assignment: CDR1 SGHTS and CDR2 YDEGEE. V was trimmed by 4 bases and J by 2 bases, leaving 19 bases between them.

This clone was picked up one time. The rearrangement joins TRBV6-1 to TRBJ1-1, with D unclear. The CDR3 spans 13 residues. Germline V gene data show CDR1 as MNHNS and CDR2 as SASEGT. The ends were cut back, 5 bases at V and 2 bases at J, with 9 bases in the middle. CDR3 DNA sequence: TGTGCCAGCAGTTCATCAGGTAACACTGAAGCTTTCTTT. The encoded protein is CASSSSGNTEAFF.

The V and J genes are TRBV19 and TRBJ2-2, with D unclear. The CDR3 is 13 amino acids. With 6 bases removed from V and 8 bases from J, the gap between germline ends came to 13 bases. Germline loops: CDR1 LNHDA, CDR2 SQIVND (reference sequence). The CDR3 sequence is CASSPAVWGELFF. The CDR3 nucleotides read TGTGCCAGTAGCCCGGCTGTTTGGGGGGAGCTGTTTTTT.

The chain links TRBV7-3 to TRBJ1-1; D remains ambiguous. V lost 5 bases and J 10 bases, leaving 14 bases between the germline ends. CDR3 length equals 12 residues. In germline, CDR1 is SGHTA, CDR2 FQGTGA. As DNA, the CDR3 is TGTGCCAGCAGCCCTATCGGAGGTGCAGCTTTCTTT. This sequence encodes CASSPIGGAAFF. The full variable domain, in which reference TRBV7-3 and TRBJ1-1 provide the parts outside the CDR3, is GAGVSQTPSNKVTEKGKYVELRCDPISGHTALYWYRQSLGQGPEFLIYFQGTGAADDSGLPNDRFFAVRPEGSVSTLKIQRTERGDSAVYLCASSPIGGAAFFGQGTRLTVV.

This clone appeared a single time. The chain is built from TRBV27 and TRBJ2-7, with D perhaps given as TRBD1 or TRBD2 (5 bases each). CDR1 and CDR2 (germline): MNHEY, SMNVEV (reference sequence). The CDR3 is 12 amino acids. Trimming cost V 7 bases and J 3 bases, with 10 bases left between them. CDR3 bases: TGTGCCAGCACGGGGCAGGGCTACGAGCAGTACTTC. Protein: CASTGQGYEQYF.

The chain employs TRBV19 and TRBJ2-4, with D perhaps matching TRBD1 (6 bases). Trimming cost V 8 bases and J 1 base, with 15 bases left between them. Germline loops: CDR1 LNHDA, CDR2 SQIVND (reference sequence). CDR3 length equals 15 residues. CDR3 amino acids: CASGQSTGAKNIQYF. The CDR3 DNA reads as TGTGCCAGTGGACAGTCAACCGGGGCCAAAAACATTCAGTACTTC.

The chain employs TRBV9 and TRBJ1-1; D might be TRBD1 (6 bases). The CDR3 is made up of 15 amino acids. Germline V lookup: CDR1 SGDLS, CDR2 YYNGEE. The V end lost 0 bases, the J end lost 0 bases, and 9 bases lay between the germline ends. CDR3 amino acids: CASSVADSLNTEAFF. CDR3 bases: TGTGCCAGCAGCGTAGCGGACAGCTTGAACACTGAAGCTTTCTTT. Complete variable domain (other parts from reference TRBV9 and TRBJ1-1): DSGVTQTPKHLITATGQRVTLRCSPRSGDLSVYWYQQSLDQGLQFLIQYYNGEERAKGNILERFSAQQFPDLHSELNLSSLELGDSALYFCASSVADSLNTEAFFGQGTRLTVV.